These 10 T cell receptor beta chains originate from one sample sequenced in a study of blood T cell repertoires in COVID-19. The method was immunoSEQ multiplex PCR; TCRdb's version includes in-frame clones alone and lacks a portion of them. The sample carries 160,000 or so clones, 75% to 85% recorded once. Specimen: peripheral blood. Receptor source: a human donor in a cohort sampled during active COVID-19.

V gene TRBV19 combines with J gene TRBJ2-1; 14 nucleotides match TRBD2. Trimming at V came to 5 bases and at J to 7 bases, leaving 4 bases not matched to a gene. The V gene's germline CDR1 is LNHDA and CDR2 SQIVND (reference sequence). The CDR3 is made up of 15 amino acids. The CDR3 coding sequence is TGTGCCAGTAGTGTGGGGACTAGCGGGAGTAATGAGCAGTTCTTC. It is translated as CASSVGTSGSNEQFF.

The chain couples TRBV30 to TRBJ2-7, with a weak D call TRBD1 (5 bases). The CDR3 is made up of 15 amino acids. V was trimmed by 3 bases and J by 5 bases, leaving 20 bases between them. Germline V gene sequence: CDR1 GTSNPN, CDR2 SVGIG (reference sequence). CDR3 sequence reads: CAWSATGRVSDEQYF. CDR3 bases: TGTGCCTGGAGCGCAACGGGCAGGGTCTCAGACGAGCAGTACTTC.

The chain combines TRBV6-4 with TRBJ1-2, with a tentative D call TRBD1 (5 bases). The V and J ends lost 0 bases and 4 bases respectively, with 12 bases between them. The CDR3 has 15 residues. Germline CDR1 reads MRHNA; CDR2 reads SNTAGT. This chain's CDR3 is CASSDSAGSFYGYTF. The CDR3 bases are TGTGCCAGCAGTGACTCGGCAGGGTCCTTCTATGGCTACACCTTC.

The V and J genes are TRBV12-3 or TRBV12-4 and TRBJ2-1, with a tentative D call TRBD2 (6 bases). There are 11 residues in the CDR3. The V gene lost 1 base and the J gene lost 15 bases, with 10 bases spanning the gap. CDR3 bases: TGTGCCAGCAGTTTAGGGGGAGGAGCGTTCTTC. Protein product: CASSLGGGAFF.

The rearrangement joins TRBV5-4 to TRBJ2-5, with 11 bases fitting TRBD2. The J segment lost 4 bases and the V segment lost 0 bases, leaving 8 bases of the junction unmatched. The CDR3 has 17 residues. Germline-derived CDR1 and CDR2 are SGHNT and YYREEE (reference sequence). The CDR3 DNA sequence: TGTGCCAGCAGCTTGGTTGGCGCTAGCGGGAGGCTAGAGACCCAGTACTTC. Its protein is CASSLVGASGRLETQYF.

The chain links TRBV5-4 to TRBJ2-7, with 10 bases matching TRBD2. J gave up 3 bases and V 4 bases, and 10 bases lay outside the gene matches. The CDR3 runs to 16 residues. Germline-derived CDR1 and CDR2 are SGHNT and YYREEE (reference sequence). In nucleotides, the CDR3 is TGTGCCAGCAGCAATCCGACTAGCGGGTCCTTCTACGAGCAGTACTTC. Protein product: CASSNPTSGSFYEQYF.

The rearrangement joins TRBV4-3 to TRBJ1-5; D is possibly TRBD1 (6 bases). The CDR3 totals 15 residues. Trimming took off 3 bases at V and 7 bases at J, with 16 bases between the two ends. Germline V lookup: CDR1 LGHNA, CDR2 YSLEER. CDR3: CASSQDQGLWQPQHF. The CDR3 nucleotides read TGCGCCAGCAGCCAGGATCAGGGGCTGTGGCAGCCCCAGCATTTT.

The chain has TRBV2 and TRBJ2-1, with TRBD2 as a possible D gene (5 bases). CDR1 is SNHLY, CDR2 FYNNEI, per germline. The CDR3 has 13 residues. Trimming stripped 6 bases from V and 0 bases from J, with 6 bases between. In DNA form, the CDR3 reads TGTGCCAGCAGGACTACCTCCTACAATGAGCAGTTCTTC. The encoded protein is CASRTTSYNEQFF.

CDR3 loop: CASSIQNQPQHF. The CDR3 coding sequence is TGTGCCAGTAGTATACAGAATCAGCCCCAGCATTTT. The rearrangement uses TRBV19 and TRBJ1-5; D uncertain. Trimming pared 2 bases from V and 4 bases from J, leaving 3 bases between. The CDR3 is 12 residues long. CDR1 is LNHDA, CDR2 SQIVND, per germline (reference sequence).

This clone was recorded a few times. The chain combines TRBV4-3 with TRBJ2-2, with TRBD1 matching over 9 bases. Germline V lookup: CDR1 LGHNA, CDR2 YSLEER. The length of the CDR3 is 18 residues. V shed 4 bases and J 3 bases; nucleotides not matched to a gene: 12. CDR3 sequence reads: CASSLQTLGTGYTGELFF. CDR3 nucleotides: TGCGCCAGCAGCCTTCAGACCCTCGGGACAGGGTACACCGGGGAGCTGTTTTTT.